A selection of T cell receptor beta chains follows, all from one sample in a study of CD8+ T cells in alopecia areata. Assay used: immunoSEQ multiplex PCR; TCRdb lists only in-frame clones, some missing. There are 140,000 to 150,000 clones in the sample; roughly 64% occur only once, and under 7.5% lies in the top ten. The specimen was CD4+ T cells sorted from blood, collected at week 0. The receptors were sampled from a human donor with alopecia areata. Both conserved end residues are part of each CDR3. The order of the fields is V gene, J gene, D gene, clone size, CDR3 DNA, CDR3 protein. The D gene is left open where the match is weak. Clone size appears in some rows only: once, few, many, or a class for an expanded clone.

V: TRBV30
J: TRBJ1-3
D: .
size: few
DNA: TGTGCCTGGAGTGTGGTTGGCAACACCATATATTTT
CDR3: CAWSVVGNTIYF

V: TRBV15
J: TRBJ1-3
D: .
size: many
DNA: TGTGCCACCAGCCTTCAAGGCGGAAACACCATATATTTT
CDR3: CATSLQGGNTIYF

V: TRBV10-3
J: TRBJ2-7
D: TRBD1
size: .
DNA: TGTGCCACCGCGGGACAGGGGGCGTTCGAGCAGTACTTC
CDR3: CATAGQGAFEQYF

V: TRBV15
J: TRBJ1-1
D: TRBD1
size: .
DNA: TGTGCCACCAGCAGGGGACAGGGGGCTGAAGCTTTCTTT
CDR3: CATSRGQGAEAFF

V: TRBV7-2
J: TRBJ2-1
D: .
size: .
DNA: TGTGCCAGCAGTCTTAGGACTGACTCCTACAATGAGCAGTTCTTC
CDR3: CASSLRTDSYNEQFF

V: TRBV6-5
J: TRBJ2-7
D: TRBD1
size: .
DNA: TGTGCCAGCAGCGTCAGGGGGACACAAACCTACGAGCAGTACTTC
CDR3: CASSVRGTQTYEQYF

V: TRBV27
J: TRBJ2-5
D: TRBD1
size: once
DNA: TGTGCCAGCAGTCCCAGGGGGCAGGAGACCCAGTACTTC
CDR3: CASSPRGQETQYF

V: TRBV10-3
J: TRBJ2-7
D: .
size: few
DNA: TGTGCCATCAGAGAACATAGCGTGTCTGGCTACGAGCAGTACTTC
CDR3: CAIREHSVSGYEQYF

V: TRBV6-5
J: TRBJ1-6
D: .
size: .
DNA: TGTGCCAGCAGTCCGAGGGACCGCGGGGCCCTCCACTTT
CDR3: CASSPRDRGALHF

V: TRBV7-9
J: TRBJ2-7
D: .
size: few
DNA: TGTGCCAGCAGCCAAGAGGCCGTAAGCTCCTACGAGCAGTACTTC
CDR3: CASSQEAVSSYEQYF

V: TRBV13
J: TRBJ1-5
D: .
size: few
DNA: TGTGCCAGCAGCTTAGGGGGAATTGGGAGCAATCAGCCCCAGCATTTT
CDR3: CASSLGGIGSNQPQHF

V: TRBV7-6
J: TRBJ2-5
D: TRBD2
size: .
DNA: TGTGCCAGCAGCCCCTCGAGAAAACGGGGGGGCGAGACCCAGTACTTC
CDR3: CASSPSRKRGGETQYF

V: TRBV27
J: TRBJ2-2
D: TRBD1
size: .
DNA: TGTGCCAGCAGCCTCAAGACAGGGGTCGCCGGGGAGCTGTTTTTT
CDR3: CASSLKTGVAGELFF

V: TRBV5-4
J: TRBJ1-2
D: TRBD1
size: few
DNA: TGTGCCAGCAGCTTGTCCCAGGGGGCTGGTGGCTACACCTTC
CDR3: CASSLSQGAGGYTF

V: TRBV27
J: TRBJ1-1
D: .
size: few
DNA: TGTGCCAGCAGTCCCGCCCGTGGGACCCATGAAGCTTTCTTT
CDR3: CASSPARGTHEAFF

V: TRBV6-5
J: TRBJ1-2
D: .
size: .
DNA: TGTGCCAGCCACGAGGGGTACTATGGCTACACCTTC
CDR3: CASHEGYYGYTF

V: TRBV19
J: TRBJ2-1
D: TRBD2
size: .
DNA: TGTGCCAGTAGTATCCTACTGGGGGGGTCCTACAATGAGCAGTTCTTC
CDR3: CASSILLGGSYNEQFF

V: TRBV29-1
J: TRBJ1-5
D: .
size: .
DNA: TGCAGCGTTGCCGACGGCAGCAATCAGCCCCAGCATTTT
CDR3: CSVADGSNQPQHF

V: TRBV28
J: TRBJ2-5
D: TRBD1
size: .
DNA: TGTGCCAGCAGTTTGGGATTGGGACAGGGGGAGACCCAGTACTTC
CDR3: CASSLGLGQGETQYF

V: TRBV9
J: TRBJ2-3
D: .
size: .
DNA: TGTGCCAGCAGCGCCCCCACAGATACGCAGTATTTT
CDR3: CASSAPTDTQYF

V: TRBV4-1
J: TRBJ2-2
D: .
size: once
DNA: TGCGCCAGCAGACGACGAGGACAGTCCGGGGAGCTGTTTTTT
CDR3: CASRRRGQSGELFF

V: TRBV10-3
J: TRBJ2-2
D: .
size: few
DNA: TGTGCCATCAGTGAGTCGACTCGGGACGGGGAGCTGTTTTTT
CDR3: CAISESTRDGELFF

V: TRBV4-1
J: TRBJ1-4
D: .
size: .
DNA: TGCGCCAGCAGCCAGACCGGGACCACTAATGAAAAACTGTTTTTT
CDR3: CASSQTGTTNEKLFF

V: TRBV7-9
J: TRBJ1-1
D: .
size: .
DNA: TGTGCCAGCAGCAGAGCGGGGCGCCCTGAAGCTTTCTTT
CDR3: CASSRAGRPEAFF

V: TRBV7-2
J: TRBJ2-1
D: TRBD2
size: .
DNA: TGTGCCAGCAGCGCTTCTGGGGCGGGGGAGTACAATGAGCAGTTCTTC
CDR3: CASSASGAGEYNEQFF

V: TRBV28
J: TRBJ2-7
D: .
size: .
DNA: TGTGCCAGCATTCCGAGTGGGTCCTCCTACGAGCAGTACTTC
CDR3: CASIPSGSSYEQYF

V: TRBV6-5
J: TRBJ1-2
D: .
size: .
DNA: TGTGCCAGCAGCTGGACAGCAACTAACTATGGCTACACCTTC
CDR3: CASSWTATNYGYTF

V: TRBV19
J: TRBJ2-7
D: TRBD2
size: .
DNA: TGTGCCAGTAGTATCGGGACTAGCGGGGGTCTGGGAGAGCAGTACTTC
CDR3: CASSIGTSGGLGEQYF

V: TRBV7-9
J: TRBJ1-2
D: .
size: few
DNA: TGTGCCAGCAGCTTAGAGGGGAGCGGCGGCTACACCTTC
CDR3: CASSLEGSGGYTF

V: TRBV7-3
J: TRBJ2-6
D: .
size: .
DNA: TGTGCCAGCAGCTTAAATGGCGGGGCCAACGTCCTGACTTTC
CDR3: CASSLNGGANVLTF

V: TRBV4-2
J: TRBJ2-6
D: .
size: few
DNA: TGTGCCAGCAGCCAAGTTCAGGAGGGGGCCAACGTCCTGACTTTC
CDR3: CASSQVQEGANVLTF

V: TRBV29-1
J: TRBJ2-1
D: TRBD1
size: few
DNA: TGCAGCGTCGCCGGGACAGGGGGATACAATGAGCAGTTCTTC
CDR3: CSVAGTGGYNEQFF

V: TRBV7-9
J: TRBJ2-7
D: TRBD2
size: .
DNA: TGTGCCAGCAGCCCTTCCGGGAGGGGAGGGGAGCAGTACTTC
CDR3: CASSPSGRGGEQYF

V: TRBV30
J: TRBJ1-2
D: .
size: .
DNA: TGTGCCTGGACCCGCTTCGAGTCGGGGGGCTACACCTTC
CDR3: CAWTRFESGGYTF

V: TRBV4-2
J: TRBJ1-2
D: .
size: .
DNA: TGTGCCAGCAGCCAAGAAGCAGCGAGCTATGGCTACACCTTC
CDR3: CASSQEAASYGYTF

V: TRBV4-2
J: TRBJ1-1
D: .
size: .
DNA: TGTGCCAGCAGCCTGCTGGGGGGTGACGAAGCTTTCTTT
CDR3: CASSLLGGDEAFF

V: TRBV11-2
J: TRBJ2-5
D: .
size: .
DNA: TGTGCCAGCAGGGCTACTAAGGGTCGGGAGACCCAGTACTTC
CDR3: CASRATKGRETQYF

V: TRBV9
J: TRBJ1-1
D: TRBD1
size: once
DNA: TGTGCCAGCAGCGGACAGGGGGCGGGTGAAGCTTTCTTT
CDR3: CASSGQGAGEAFF

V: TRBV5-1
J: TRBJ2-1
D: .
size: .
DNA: TGCGCCAGCAGCGAACGATCGAGCTCCTACAATGAGCAGTTCTTC
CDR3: CASSERSSSYNEQFF

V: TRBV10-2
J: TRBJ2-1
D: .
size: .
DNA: TGCGCCAGCAGTGCGTGGCGGGGGCATCCGTTCTTC
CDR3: CASSAWRGHPFF

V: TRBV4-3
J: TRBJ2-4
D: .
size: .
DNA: TGCGCCAGCAGCCGAGACGGGTCCAAAAACATTCAGTACTTC
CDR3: CASSRDGSKNIQYF

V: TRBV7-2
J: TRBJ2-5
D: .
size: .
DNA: TGTGCCAGCAGCTCGGGGACCCAAGAGACCCAGTACTTC
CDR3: CASSSGTQETQYF

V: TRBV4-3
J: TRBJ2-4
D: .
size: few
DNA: TGCGCCAGCAGCCAAGGTGGGGTAGCCAAAAACATTCAGTACTTC
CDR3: CASSQGGVAKNIQYF

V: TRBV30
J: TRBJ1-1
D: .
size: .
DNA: TGTGCCTGGAGTATTAGGGGGGGCACTGAAGCTTTCTTT
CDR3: CAWSIRGGTEAFF

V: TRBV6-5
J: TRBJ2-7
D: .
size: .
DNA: TGTGCCAGCAGTCGTGACGGGTTTTTGACCTACGAGCAGTACTTC
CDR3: CASSRDGFLTYEQYF

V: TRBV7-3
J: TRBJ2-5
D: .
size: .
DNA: TGTGCCAGCAGCTTACTGGGACAAGAGACCCAGTACTTC
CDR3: CASSLLGQETQYF